Sequencing of this T cell receptor (beta chain) was carried out in a study of blood T cell repertoires in COVID-19. Seattle patients were enrolled during active infection and followed longitudinally. In the original analysis: Researchers report that nucleated cell counts were estimated from reference gene primer amplification. Sequenced by immunoSEQ multiplex PCR; TCRdb stores in-frame clones only, minus some. V, J and clone size are taken as reported in that table, and D and trimming were inferred from the DNA itself. The sample yields 300,000 to 450,000 clones, roughly nine tenths seen once. The germline gives CDR1 SGDLS, CDR2 YYNGEE. V lost 2 bases to trimming and J lost 0 bases, with 12 bases between them. The CDR3 is 15 amino acids.

This chain connects TRBV9 to TRBJ2-7; TRBD1 might be the D (6 bases). The source is a woman aged 55-70 years with COVID-19, enrolled during active disease. Material: peripheral blood. CDR3 amino acids: CASSVGATFSYEQYF. The CDR3 DNA reads TGTGCCAGCAGCGTGGGGGCTACCTTCTCCTACGAGCAGTACTTC. Looking up the rest from reference TRBV9 and TRBJ2-7 gives the full variable domain: DSGVTQTPKHLITATGQRVTLRCSPRSGDLSVYWYQQSLDQGLQFLIQYYNGEERAKGNILERFSAQQFPDLHSELNLSSLELGDSALYFCASSVGATFSYEQYFGPGTRLTVT.